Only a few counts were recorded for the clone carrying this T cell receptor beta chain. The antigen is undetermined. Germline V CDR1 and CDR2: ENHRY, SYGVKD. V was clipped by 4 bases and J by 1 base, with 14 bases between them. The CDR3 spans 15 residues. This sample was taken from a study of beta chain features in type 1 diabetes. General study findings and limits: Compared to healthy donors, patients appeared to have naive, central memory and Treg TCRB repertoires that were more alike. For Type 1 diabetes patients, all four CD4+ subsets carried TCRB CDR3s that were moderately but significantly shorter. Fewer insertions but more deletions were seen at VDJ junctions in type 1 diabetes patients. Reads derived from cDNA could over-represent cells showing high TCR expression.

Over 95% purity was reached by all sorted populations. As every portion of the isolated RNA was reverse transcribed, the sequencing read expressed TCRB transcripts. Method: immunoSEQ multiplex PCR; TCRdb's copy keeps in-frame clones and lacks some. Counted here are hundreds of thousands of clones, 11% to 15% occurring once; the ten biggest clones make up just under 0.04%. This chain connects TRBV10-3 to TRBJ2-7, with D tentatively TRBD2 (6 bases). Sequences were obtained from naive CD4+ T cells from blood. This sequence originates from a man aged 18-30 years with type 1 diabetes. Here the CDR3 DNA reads TGTGCCATCAGTGTTGGGACTGGATTTTCCTACGAGCAGTACTTC. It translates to CAISVGTGFSYEQYF.